This T cell receptor (beta chain) appears in the sequencing data of a study of CD8 T cells in ankylosing spondylitis. This clonotype was counted between two and nine times. Trimming cost V 0 bases and J 0 bases, with 12 bases left between them. The CDR3 covers 17 residues. Germline CDR1 is MGHRA and CDR2 is YSYEKL. TCRdb independently ran MiXCR on the 5' RACE reads; one entry per CDR3 protein. The table lists about 150,000 distinct CDR3 sequences, around 43% of them singletons, with about 16% in the top ten. The receptor was derived from a male donor with ankylosing spondylitis. The J gene is TRBJ1-5, the V gene TRBV4-1; D is unresolved. The specimen sequenced was synovial fluid, either unsorted or a sorted T cell fraction (not recorded which). The CDR3 coding sequence is TGCGCCAGCAGCCAAGAAAGTCGACATTTTAGCAATCAGCCCCAGCATTTT. It translates to CASSQESRHFSNQPQHF.